Each of the 32 T cell receptor beta chains below was sequenced from the same sample in a study of T cell changes during pregnancy in multiple sclerosis. Profiled with immunoSEQ multiplex PCR; TCRdb holds only in-frame clones, not every one. The sample has fewer than 80,000 clones; roughly nine tenths are singletons. Source: peripheral blood, taken in the first trimester of pregnancy. These receptors originate from a female donor in good health, enrolled as a control in a pregnancy study.

V usage is TRBV6-1 and J usage is TRBJ2-1; TRBD1 agrees at 9 bases. CDR1 is MNHNS and CDR2 is SASEGT in the germline V gene. The CDR3 spans 14 residues. Losses at the gene ends were 5 bases for V and 9 bases for J; bases not matched to a gene: 8. CDR3 DNA sequence: TGTGCCAGCAGTTCACCGGGACAGGGTGGTGAGCAGTTCTTC. Translating it yields CASSSPGQGGEQFF.

This clone was seen a single time. V gene TRBV15 combines with J gene TRBJ1-5; TRBD1 aligns across 7 bases. The junction had 1 base not matched to a gene; V was cut back by 2 bases and J by 0 bases. Per germline, CDR1 LNHNV and CDR2 YYDKDF (reference sequence). The CDR3 contains 15 residues. The CDR3, as DNA: TGTGCCACCAGCAGATACAGGGGTAGCAATCAGCCCCAGCATTTT. Translation gives CATSRYRGSNQPQHF.

CDR3 in amino acids: CAWSVRSWAGGPADTQYF. The CDR3 DNA sequence: TGTGCCTGGAGTGTACGGTCCTGGGCGGGAGGTCCGGCAGATACGCAGTATTTT. The V call is TRBV30, the J call TRBJ2-3; 8 bases fit TRBD2. This CDR3 spans 18 amino acids. Trimming at V came to 0 bases and at J to 4 bases, leaving 15 bases not matched to a gene. CDR1 is GTSNPN and CDR2 is SVGIG in the germline V gene (reference sequence).

The V gene is TRBV28, the J gene TRBJ2-7; 12 nucleotides line up with TRBD1. The CDR3 consists of 15 residues. Germline-derived CDR1 and CDR2 are MDHEN and SYDVKM. The CDR3 region is CVATGTGGFSYEQYF. CDR3 DNA sequence: TGTGTCGCAACGGGGACAGGGGGCTTCTCCTACGAGCAGTACTTC.

Written as DNA, the CDR3 is TGTGCCAGTAGTATCGTTTCAGTCGGAGTGAACACTGAAGCTTTCTTT. This codes for CASSIVSVGVNTEAFF. V gene TRBV19 combines with J gene TRBJ1-1; D gene uncertain. Per germline, CDR1 LNHDA and CDR2 SQIVND (reference sequence). This CDR3 has 16 amino acids. Trimming cost V 3 bases and J 0 bases, with 14 bases left between them.

This chain links TRBV12-5 with TRBJ1-2; D may be TRBD1 (5 bases). From germline, CDR1 is LGHNT and CDR2 FRNRAP. V was cut by 0 bases and J by 0 bases, with 14 bases left in between. This CDR3 has 17 amino acids. The CDR3 DNA is TGTGCTAGTGGTTTGGTACTAGCACAGGACGCTAACTATGGCTACACCTTC. Residues: CASGLVLAQDANYGYTF.

This clone came up once. V usage is TRBV5-6 and J usage is TRBJ1-4; D gene unclear. This CDR3 contains 16 residues. Germline V CDR1 and CDR2: SGHDT, YYEEEE. The ends were cut back, 5 bases at V and 0 bases at J, with 14 bases in the middle. CDR3 loop: CASSTLGDATNEKLFF. The DNA for the CDR3 is TGTGCCAGCAGTACCCTAGGCGATGCAACTAATGAAAAACTGTTTTTT.

This sequence joins TRBV7-9 and TRBJ2-5; 7 positions match TRBD2. The CDR3 contains 16 residues. The germline V gene has CDR1 SEHNR and CDR2 FQNEAQ (reference sequence). V was pared by 0 bases and J by 5 bases, with 9 bases of the junction left unmatched. The CDR3 here is CASSLAKASGRETQYF. The CDR3 bases are TGTGCCAGCAGCTTAGCGAAGGCTAGCGGTCGGGAGACCCAGTACTTC. Combining the CDR3 with reference TRBV7-9 and TRBJ2-5 gives the whole variable domain DTGVSQNPRHKITKRGQNVTFRCDPISEHNRLYWYRQTLGQGPEFLTYFQNEAQLEKSRLLSDRFSAERPKGSFSTLEIQRTEQGDSAMYLCASSLAKASGRETQYFGPGTRLLVL.

CDR3 region: CASSPPSGVSETQYF. DNA of the CDR3: TGTGCCAGCAGCCCACCCTCAGGGGTTTCAGAGACCCAGTACTTC. This sequence joins TRBV13 and TRBJ2-5; maybe TRBD1 (6 bases). The V end lost 5 bases, the J end lost 4 bases, and 17 bases lay between the germline ends. Germline lookup yields CDR1 PRHDT and CDR2 FYEKMQ (reference sequence). This CDR3 spans 15 amino acids.

The CDR3 DNA is TGTGCCAGCAGCCTATCGACAGGGCCTTATAGCAATCAGCCCCAGCATTTT. The encoded protein is CASSLSTGPYSNQPQHF. V and J are TRBV5-6 and TRBJ1-5, with 7 bases matching TRBD1. The CDR3 sequence is 17 residues long. Germline V gene data show CDR1 as SGHDT and CDR2 as YYEEEE. V was clipped by 4 bases and J by 0 bases; unmatched bases: 10.

The CDR3 nucleotides read TGTGCCAGCAGCCCCTGGACTAGCGACAATGAGCAGTTCTTC. Translating gives CASSPWTSDNEQFF. The V call is TRBV7-6, the J call TRBJ2-1; 9 nucleotides match TRBD2. The CDR3 runs to 14 residues. Germline-derived CDR1 and CDR2 are SGHVS and FNYEAQ. J was trimmed by 5 bases and V by 5 bases; bases with no gene match: 4.

In this sample, this clone turned up a few times. This chain's CDR3 is CASSLQVLNEKLFF. The CDR3 DNA is TGTGCCAGCAGTTTACAGGTTCTTAATGAAAAACTGTTTTTT. The chain combines TRBV6-5 with TRBJ1-4; maybe TRBD1 (5 bases). The CDR3 is 14 amino acids. Trimming removed 4 bases from V and 4 bases from J, with 10 bases in between. CDR1 and CDR2 (germline): MNHEY, SVGAGI.

This chain uses TRBV9 with TRBJ2-1, with D perhaps TRBD1 (5 bases). V gave up 4 bases and J gave up 0 bases, with 14 bases separating them. This CDR3 has 16 residues. Germline values: CDR1 SGDLS, CDR2 YYNGEE. CDR3 sequence: CASSKKGLSSYNEQFF. Here the CDR3 DNA reads TGTGCCAGCAGCAAAAAGGGGTTAAGCTCCTACAATGAGCAGTTCTTC.

This chain joins TRBV5-8 and TRBJ2-2; 14 bases fit TRBD2. Germline loops: CDR1 SGHTS, CDR2 YDEGEE. With 4 bases clipped from V and 5 bases from J, the junction kept 7 bases outside the gene matches. The CDR3 has 17 amino acids. Written as DNA, the CDR3 is TGTGCCAGCAGCCAAAGCCGGACTAGCGGGAGGACCGGGGAGCTGTTTTTT. Translation: CASSQSRTSGRTGELFF.

This sequence joins TRBV6-1 and TRBJ1-5; 7 nucleotides align to TRBD1. CDR1 and CDR2 from the germline V gene are MNHNS and SASEGT. This CDR3 spans 15 amino acids. V shed 10 bases and J 0 bases; nucleotides not matched to a gene: 9. The CDR3 nucleotides are TGTGCCACCACGGACAGGTTTTATAGCAATCAGCCCCAGCATTTT. It translates to CATTDRFYSNQPQHF.

This clone was recorded only once. The chain employs TRBV7-9 and TRBJ2-5, with TRBD2 matching 12 bases. CDR3 length: 15 amino acids. V shed 5 bases, J shed 4 bases, and the junction held 5 bases outside the gene matches. Germline CDR1 reads SEHNR; CDR2 reads FQNEAQ (reference sequence). The CDR3 protein is CASSLLAGGGETQYF. CDR3 sequence (DNA): TGTGCCAGCAGCCTGCTAGCGGGGGGGGGAGAGACCCAGTACTTC.

The J gene is TRBJ1-2, the V gene TRBV4-3; 7 bases agree with TRBD1. With 0 bases clipped from V and 5 bases from J, the junction kept 6 bases outside the gene matches. CDR3 length equals 15 residues. CDR1 LGHNA and CDR2 YSLEER come from the germline V gene. The CDR3 coding sequence is TGCGCCAGCAGCCAAGATCGCAGACAGGGATATGGCTACACCTTC. It encodes CASSQDRRQGYGYTF.

The chain joins TRBV19 to TRBJ1-5; D not certain. Germline V lookup: CDR1 LNHDA, CDR2 SQIVND (reference sequence). This CDR3 region has 12 residues. Trimming removed 5 bases at V and 13 bases at J, with 15 bases between. CDR3 protein: CASSSPEAGQHF. In DNA, the CDR3 is TGTGCCAGTAGTTCCCCCGAGGCGGGACAGCATTTT.

The chain carries TRBV5-1 and TRBJ1-1; D perhaps matches TRBD1 (6 bases). From germline, CDR1 is SGHRS and CDR2 YFSETQ. The CDR3 length is 17 residues. With 4 bases removed from V and 0 bases from J, the gap between germline ends came to 19 bases. The CDR3, as DNA: TGCGCCAGCAGCCTCGACCTCAGGGGTAATGTGAACACTGAAGCTTTCTTT. This codes for CASSLDLRGNVNTEAFF.

V is TRBV4-1 and J is TRBJ2-7; weak D call: TRBD2 (6 bases). V gave up 0 bases and J gave up 7 bases, with 10 bases separating them. The CDR3 has 13 residues. Germline assignment: CDR1 MGHRA and CDR2 YSYEKL. Here the CDR3 DNA reads TGCGCCAGCAGCCAAGAGGGAGGAAGAGAGCAGTACTTC. This encodes CASSQEGGREQYF.

V usage is TRBV15 and J usage is TRBJ2-7, with 9 nucleotides matching TRBD2. The CDR3 consists of 16 residues. Germline V lookup: CDR1 LNHNV, CDR2 YYDKDF (reference sequence). J lost 4 bases, V lost 0 bases, and 7 bases had no gene match. CDR3 nucleotides: TGTGCCACCAGCAGAGATTGGGATAGCGGGAGATACGAGCAGTACTTC. It translates to CATSRDWDSGRYEQYF.

This chain uses TRBV15 with TRBJ1-2; no firm D call. The CDR3 runs 16 residues. The germline CDR1 and CDR2 sequences are LNHNV and YYDKDF (reference sequence). Trimming removed 1 base from V and 2 bases from J, with 14 bases in between. CDR3 sequence reads: CATSRGSQTSNYGYTF. Written as DNA, the CDR3 is TGTGCCACCAGCAGAGGCTCCCAGACATCCAACTATGGCTACACCTTC.

This chain connects TRBV7-2 to TRBJ2-1; weak D call: TRBD1 (5 bases). Deletions cut 6 bases from V and 1 base from J, with 10 bases between. Per germline, CDR1 SGHTA and CDR2 FQGNSA. This CDR3 comprises 14 residues. Here the CDR3 reads CASSPTGSYNEQFF. The CDR3 DNA reads TGTGCCAGCAGTCCTACAGGATCCTACAATGAGCAGTTCTTC. Full variable domain (outside the CDR3, taken from reference TRBV7-2 and TRBJ2-1): GAGVSQSPSNKVTEKGKDVELRCDPISGHTALYWYRQSLGQGLEFLIYFQGNSAPDKSGLPSDRFSAERTGGSVSTLTIQRTQQEDSAVYLCASSPTGSYNEQFFGPGTRLTVL.

This rearrangement joins TRBV7-9 to TRBJ2-7; 9 bases line up with TRBD1. With 5 bases clipped from V and 3 bases from J, the junction kept 5 bases outside the gene matches. Germline CDR1 SEHNR, CDR2 FQNEAQ (reference sequence). The CDR3 totals 14 residues. CDR3 residues: CASSIRDRVYEQYF. DNA for the CDR3: TGTGCCAGCAGCATCCGGGACAGGGTCTACGAGCAGTACTTC.

The chain uses TRBV5-4 and TRBJ1-6, with D unclear. V was pared by 4 bases and J by 7 bases, with 6 bases between. Germline V gene data show CDR1 as SGHNT and CDR2 as YYREEE (reference sequence). The CDR3 contains 12 residues. This CDR3 is CASSQANSPLHF. The CDR3, as DNA: TGTGCCAGCAGCCAGGCCAATTCACCCCTCCACTTT.

The rearrangement links TRBV5-1 to TRBJ2-2; 9 nucleotides align to TRBD1. Trimming at V came to 1 base and at J to 5 bases, leaving 9 bases not matched to a gene. CDR3 length equals 17 residues. Germline lookup yields CDR1 SGHRS and CDR2 YFSETQ. The CDR3 protein is CASSLSVTGGFTGELFF. The CDR3 coding sequence is TGCGCCAGCAGCTTGAGCGTAACAGGGGGCTTTACCGGGGAGCTGTTTTTT. Drawing the rest from reference TRBV5-1 and TRBJ2-2, the complete variable domain is KAGVTQTPRYLIKTRGQQVTLSCSPISGHRSVSWYQQTPGQGLQFLFEYFSETQRNKGNFPGRFSGRQFSNSRSEMNVSTLELGDSALYLCASSLSVTGGFTGELFFGEGSRLTVL.

This chain joins TRBV4-1 and TRBJ1-2; 7 positions match TRBD1. Germline V gene lookup returns CDR1 MGHRA and CDR2 YSYEKL. The CDR3 covers 14 residues. The ends lost 0 bases at V and 5 bases at J; junction bases unmatched: 3. The CDR3 sequence is CASSQETGSYGYTF. CDR3 nucleotides: TGCGCCAGCAGCCAAGAGACAGGGAGTTATGGCTACACCTTC.

This clone was counted only a few times. The rearrangement uses TRBV27 and TRBJ2-2; D is possibly TRBD1 (5 bases). This CDR3 has 16 residues. In germline, CDR1 is MNHEY, CDR2 SMNVEV (reference sequence). V was shortened by 7 bases and J by 0 bases, with 15 bases between the two germline ends. The CDR3 reads CASTPVTAANTGELFF. The CDR3 region has the DNA TGTGCCAGCACCCCCGTGACAGCAGCGAACACCGGGGAGCTGTTTTTT.

The CDR3 bases are TGTGCCAGCAGTTTTAAGGAGTATGGCTACACCTTC. It codes for CASSFKEYGYTF. V is TRBV28 and J is TRBJ1-2; D unclear. Between the trimmed V and J ends, which lost 3 bases and 5 bases, there was a span of 7 bases. CDR3 length equals 12 residues. CDR1 and CDR2 (germline): MDHEN, SYDVKM.

The chain couples TRBV12-5 to TRBJ2-5; tentative D call: TRBD2 (7 bases). This CDR3 region has 15 residues. Germline V lookup: CDR1 LGHNT, CDR2 FRNRAP. Deletions cut 5 bases from V and 3 bases from J, with 16 bases between. This CDR3 is CASGPRGAGEETQYF. The CDR3 DNA reads as TGTGCTAGTGGTCCCCGGGGGGCAGGGGAAGAGACCCAGTACTTC.

This sequence joins TRBV5-1 and TRBJ2-7, with TRBD1 identical over 7 bases. CDR1 is SGHRS and CDR2 is YFSETQ in the germline V gene. The CDR3 length is 15 residues. Germline trimming cut 4 bases from V and 0 bases from J; bases unmatched to any gene: 7. In DNA, the CDR3 is TGCGCCAGCAGCACCGACAGGGCTCCCTCCTACGAGCAGTACTTC. Residues: CASSTDRAPSYEQYF.

The V call is TRBV14, the J call TRBJ1-2; D might be TRBD1 (6 bases). Deletions cut 4 bases from V and 4 bases from J, with 13 bases between. This CDR3 has 14 amino acids. CDR1 is SGHDN and CDR2 is FVKESK in the germline V gene. CDR3 sequence (DNA): TGTGCCAGCAGCCGCGCAGGGGTAATCTATGGCTACACCTTC. Translation: CASSRAGVIYGYTF. The complete variable domain, with remaining parts taken from reference TRBV14 and TRBJ1-2, reads EAGVTQFPSHSVIEKGQTVTLRCDPISGHDNLYWYRRVMGKEIKFLLHFVKESKQDESGMPNNRFLAERTGGTYSTLKVQPAELEDSGVYFCASSRAGVIYGYTFGSGTRLTVV.